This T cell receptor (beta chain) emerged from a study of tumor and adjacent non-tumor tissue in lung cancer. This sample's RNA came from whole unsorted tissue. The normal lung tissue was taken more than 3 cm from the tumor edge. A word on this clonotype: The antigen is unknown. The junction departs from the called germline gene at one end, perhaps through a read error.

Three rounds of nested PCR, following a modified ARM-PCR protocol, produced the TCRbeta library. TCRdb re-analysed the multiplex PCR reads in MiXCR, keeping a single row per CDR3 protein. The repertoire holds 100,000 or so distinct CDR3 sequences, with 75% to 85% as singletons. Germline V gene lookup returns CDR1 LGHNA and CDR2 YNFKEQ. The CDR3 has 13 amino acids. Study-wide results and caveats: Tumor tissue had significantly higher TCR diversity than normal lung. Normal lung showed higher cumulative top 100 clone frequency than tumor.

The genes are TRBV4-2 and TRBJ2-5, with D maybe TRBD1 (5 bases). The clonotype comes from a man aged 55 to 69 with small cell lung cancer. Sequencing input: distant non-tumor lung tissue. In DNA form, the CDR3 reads TGTGGCAGCAGCCAACATGTAAAGGGGTCCCAGTACTTC. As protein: CGSSQHVKGSQYF.